These 25 T cell receptor beta chains were sequenced from one sample in a study of vaccination effects on CD4 cells after COVID-19. Isolating CD4+ T cells followed approximately 10 days of culture. Vaccination of participants consisted of two doses of either the BNT162b2 or mRNA-1273 vaccine. Produced via immunoSEQ multiplex PCR; TCRdb's table is partial and in-frame only. This sample carries approximately 37,000 clones, around 66% of them seen once, and the ten largest clones take 7.7%. These receptors have no identified antigens. The source material was CD4+ T cells from PBMCs cultured without peptide, sampled after COVID-19 vaccination. The receptors stem from a human donor who received a COVID-19 vaccine.

This chain joins TRBV9 and TRBJ2-3; D is ambiguous. Trimming took 0 bases from V and 4 from J, leaving 12 bases between them. The germline CDR1 and CDR2 sequences are SGDLS and YYNGEE. The CDR3 contains 15 residues. The CDR3 protein is CASSVGASPADTQYF. The CDR3 coding sequence is TGTGCCAGCAGCGTAGGGGCTAGTCCCGCAGATACGCAGTATTTT.

This clone is judged medium-sized (0.01 to 0.1%). The CDR3 reads CASSLEQGARGQYF. CDR3 coding DNA: TGTGCCAGCAGCCTAGAGCAGGGGGCGCGAGGGCAGTACTTC. The chain joins TRBV3-1 (or the pseudogene TRBV3-2) to TRBJ2-7, with 8 bases lining up with TRBD1. This CDR3 region has 14 residues. The V and J ends lost 4 bases and 9 bases, in that order; junction bases with no gene match: 11. The germline gives CDR1 LGHDT, CDR2 YNNKEL (reference sequence).

The chain has TRBV5-1 and TRBJ2-3; no clear D gene. CDR3 length equals 16 residues. The germline V gene has CDR1 SGHRS and CDR2 YFSETQ. V lost 3 bases, J lost 3 bases, and 17 bases lay in between. The CDR3: CASSSPTAFGTDTQYF. DNA for the CDR3: TGCGCCAGCAGCTCACCGACCGCATTTGGTACAGATACGCAGTATTTT.

This chain joins TRBV19 and TRBJ2-5, with a weak D call TRBD2 (6 bases). V was clipped by 6 bases and J by 2 bases, with 16 bases between them. CDR1 LNHDA and CDR2 SQIVND come from the germline V gene (reference sequence). This CDR3 has 15 amino acids. The CDR3 bases are TGTGCCAGTAGCCCCTCTCCGGGAGCTCAAGAGACCCAGTACTTC. Protein: CASSPSPGAQETQYF.

V gene TRBV3-1 (or the pseudogene TRBV3-2) combines with J gene TRBJ2-2; possible D gene TRBD2, 6 bases. The V and J ends lost 5 bases and 6 bases respectively, with 19 bases between them. Germline V gene data show CDR1 as LGHDT and CDR2 as YNNKEL (reference sequence). The CDR3 contains 16 residues. CDR3 sequence reads: CASSFGGSLSPGELFF. The CDR3 DNA follows: TGTGCCAGCAGCTTCGGAGGGTCCTTGTCCCCCGGGGAGCTGTTTTTT.

V and J are TRBV4-1 and TRBJ2-5; D is possibly TRBD2 (5 bases). Trimming shortened V by 3 bases and J by 1 base, and 9 bases separated the two germline ends. The CDR3 sequence is 14 residues long. The germline V gene encodes CDR1 MGHRA and CDR2 YSYEKL. This chain's CDR3 is CASSHLGLQETQYF. CDR3 nucleotide sequence: TGCGCCAGCAGCCATCTAGGACTCCAAGAGACCCAGTACTTC.

This clone was seen just once. This chain uses TRBV3-1 (or the pseudogene TRBV3-2) with TRBJ1-1; D is ambiguous. V was shortened by 2 bases and J by 4 bases, with 8 bases between the two germline ends. There are 13 residues in the CDR3. Germline CDR1 reads LGHDT; CDR2 reads YNNKEL (reference sequence). CDR3 nucleotide sequence: TGTGCCAGCAGCCAAAGCCTGGCCACTGAAGCTTTCTTT. The encoded protein is CASSQSLATEAFF.

The chain employs TRBV9 and TRBJ1-6, with 7 bases that match TRBD1. In germline, CDR1 is SGDLS, CDR2 YYNGEE. This CDR3 is 17 amino acids long. With V trimmed by 4 bases and J by 5 bases, 12 bases remained unmatched. The CDR3 DNA sequence: TGTGCCAGCAGCTCCGCTCCAGGGACAGACAATAATTCACCCCTCCACTTT. Translating it yields CASSSAPGTDNNSPLHF.

The CDR3 region has the DNA TGTGCCAGCAGTTACTCGAGCGGTGGGGCCTACGAGCAGTACTTC. Translating it yields CASSYSSGGAYEQYF. V usage is TRBV6-5 and J usage is TRBJ2-7; TRBD2 might be the D (5 bases). Deletions cut 0 bases from V and 2 bases from J, with 11 bases between. The CDR3 consists of 15 residues. CDR1 is MNHEY and CDR2 is SVGAGI in the germline V gene.

This clone was seen more than once but under ten times. The gene calls are TRBV27 and TRBJ2-7; 9 positions agree with TRBD2. CDR1 and CDR2 from the germline V gene are MNHEY and SMNVEV (reference sequence). Trimming removed 6 bases from V and 12 bases from J; junction bases left unmatched: 15. CDR3 length: 14 residues. The chain's CDR3 is CASRPPRGRASRYF. CDR3 nucleotides: TGTGCCAGCAGGCCTCCGCGCGGGAGGGCCAGCAGGTACTTC.

The chain links TRBV21-1 to TRBJ1-1; the table names TRBD1, a call not compared with the DNA. TRBV21-1 is assigned pseudogene status. The CDR3 has 16 residues. The CDR3 here is CASSKVGRQDGKKAFF. The CDR3 region has the DNA TGTGCCAGCAGCAAAGTTGGGAGACAGGATGGTAAAAAGGCTTTCTTT.

A few counts support this clone. The chain links TRBV6-4 to TRBJ1-2; D might be TRBD1 (6 bases). The CDR3 length is 12 residues. Germline V gene sequence: CDR1 MRHNA, CDR2 SNTAGT. With 5 bases removed from V and 6 bases from J, the gap between germline ends came to 10 bases. The CDR3 protein is CASSPGGDGYTF. The CDR3 bases are TGTGCCAGCAGTCCTGGGGGCGATGGCTACACCTTC.

This chain connects TRBV6-5 to TRBJ1-1, with D hard to call. CDR3 length: 15 residues. The V end was cut by 6 bases, the J end by 2 bases, with 16 bases between. CDR1 and CDR2 from the germline V gene are MNHEY and SVGAGI. The CDR3 reads CASRRAVGVNTEAFF. The CDR3 region has the DNA TGTGCCAGCAGGCGGGCGGTCGGTGTTAACACTGAAGCTTTCTTT.

This clone came up once. The chain is built from TRBV27 and TRBJ2-1, with D perhaps TRBD2 (5 bases). Per the germline V gene, CDR1 is MNHEY and CDR2 is SMNVEV (reference sequence). V was cut by 6 bases and J by 8 bases, with 14 bases left in between. The CDR3 loop spans 13 amino acids. The CDR3 spells CASRVLVSHEQFF. The DNA for the CDR3 is TGTGCCAGCAGGGTACTAGTTTCGCATGAGCAGTTCTTC.

The chain links TRBV18 to TRBJ2-2, with D possibly TRBD2 on 5 matching bases. The CDR3 spans 14 residues. Deletions cut 0 bases from V and 3 bases from J, with 5 bases between. CDR1 KGHSH and CDR2 LQKENI come from the germline V gene. The CDR3 DNA follows: TGTGCCAGCTCACCACCGGACTACACCGGGGAGCTGTTTTTT. Its translation is CASSPPDYTGELFF.

The J gene is TRBJ1-3, the V gene TRBV3-1 (or the pseudogene TRBV3-2), with D uncertain. CDR3 length: 13 amino acids. The ends were cut back, 5 bases at V and 3 bases at J, with 8 bases in the middle. In germline, CDR1 is LGHDT, CDR2 YNNKEL (reference sequence). The CDR3 region has the DNA TGTGCCAGCAGCGCACACAGTGGAAACACCATATATTTT. Residues: CASSAHSGNTIYF.

This chain uses TRBV7-8 with TRBJ2-2; D gene ambiguous. Germline V gene sequence: CDR1 SGHVS, CDR2 FQNEAQ. The CDR3 contains 17 residues. V was clipped by 4 bases and J by 6 bases, with 21 bases between them. The DNA for the CDR3 is TGTGCCAGCAGCTCCCGAAGGTTAGGGCTGGGTGCCGGGGAGCTGTTTTTT. Protein: CASSSRRLGLGAGELFF.

This clone was detected only a few times. V is TRBV5-4 and J is TRBJ1-1; D possibly corresponds to TRBD1 (6 bases). The CDR3 loop spans 15 amino acids. CDR1 is SGHNT, CDR2 YYREEE, per germline (reference sequence). V lost 0 bases, J lost 3 bases, and 12 bases lay in between. The CDR3, as DNA: TGTGCCAGCAGCTTGGGCTCACAGGGCTACACTGAAGCTTTCTTT. Amino acid sequence: CASSLGSQGYTEAFF. The complete variable domain, with remaining parts taken from reference TRBV5-4 and TRBJ1-1, reads ETGVTQSPTHLIKTRGQQVTLRCSSQSGHNTVSWYQQALGQGPQFIFQYYREEENGRGNFPPRFSGLQFPNYSSELNVNALELDDSALYLCASSLGSQGYTEAFFGQGTRLTVV.

The chain joins TRBV9 to TRBJ2-7, with 8 bases fitting TRBD1. With 4 bases clipped from V and 2 bases from J, the junction kept 8 bases outside the gene matches. Germline CDR1 is SGDLS and CDR2 is YYNGEE. The CDR3 spans 15 residues. The CDR3 sequence: CASSPQGQAAYEQYF. CDR3 bases: TGTGCCAGCAGCCCGCAGGGACAGGCAGCCTACGAGCAGTACTTC.

This clone was seen only once. The rearrangement links TRBV19 to TRBJ1-1, with D possibly being TRBD1 (5 bases). Trimming removed 3 bases from V and 0 bases from J, with 14 bases in between. Germline V gene sequence: CDR1 LNHDA, CDR2 SQIVND (reference sequence). The CDR3 spans 16 residues. The CDR3 DNA follows: TGTGCCAGTAGTATTATCCGGGGCGCCGTGAACACTGAAGCTTTCTTT. It translates to CASSIIRGAVNTEAFF.

This rearrangement joins TRBV4-1 to TRBJ1-5, with a tentative D call TRBD1 (5 bases). The V and J ends lost 0 bases and 0 bases respectively, with 9 bases between them. This CDR3 comprises 16 residues. Germline-derived CDR1 and CDR2 are MGHRA and YSYEKL. The chain's CDR3 is CASSQEWGVSNQPQHF. The CDR3 DNA reads TGCGCCAGCAGCCAAGAGTGGGGGGTTAGCAATCAGCCCCAGCATTTT.

This clone has just a few counts. The chain links TRBV2 to TRBJ1-1; 7 bases map to TRBD1. The J segment lost 4 bases and the V segment lost 10 bases, leaving 9 bases of the junction unmatched. Germline loops: CDR1 SNHLY, CDR2 FYNNEI. CDR3 length: 13 amino acids. The CDR3 DNA follows: TGTGCCACCTCTGAACAGGGGAGCACTGAAGCTTTCTTT. Its translation: CATSEQGSTEAFF.

This clone came up a few times. The gene calls are TRBV10-1 and TRBJ2-2; tentatively, D is TRBD1 (6 bases). In germline, CDR1 is WNHNN, CDR2 SYGVQD (reference sequence). The CDR3 consists of 13 residues. Trimming stripped 6 bases from V and 5 bases from J, with 10 bases between. DNA of the CDR3: TGCGCCAGCAGAACAGGGCAGACCGGGGAGCTGTTTTTT. Translated, it gives CASRTGQTGELFF.

J is TRBJ2-1 and V is TRBV12-3 or TRBV12-4; the D gene is possibly TRBD1 (5 bases). The CDR3 is made up of 13 amino acids. V was shortened by 4 bases and J by 10 bases, with 14 bases between the two germline ends. The CDR3 reads CASSWGQGDEQFF. The CDR3 DNA reads TGTGCCAGCAGTTGGGGCCAGGGCGACGAGCAGTTCTTC.

The rearrangement joins TRBV5-4 to TRBJ2-7; 9 bases match TRBD1. There are 15 residues in the CDR3. In germline, CDR1 is SGHNT, CDR2 YYREEE (reference sequence). The V gene end was trimmed by 2 bases and the J gene end by 4 bases; junction bases not matched to a gene: 7. The CDR3 loop reads CASSFRDRVVYEQYF. Here the CDR3 DNA reads TGTGCCAGCAGCTTCAGGGACAGGGTTGTGTACGAGCAGTACTTC.